This is a list of T cell receptor beta chains from one sample in a study of T cell responses to AZD1222 COVID-19 vaccine. Assay: immunoSEQ multiplex PCR; the TCRdb copy retains only in-frame clones and omits some. The data contain some 74,000 clones, roughly 87% of them singletons. Specimen: peripheral blood, collected 28 days after the second AZD1222 dose. These receptors were taken from an adult who received the AZD1222 COVID-19 vaccine. Both conserved end residues are part of each CDR3. D genes are given only for firm matches. The listing skips clone size in some rows; elsewhere it reads once, few, many or a size class.

clone_size,j_call,v_call,d_call,cdr3_aa,cdr3_nt
once,TRBJ2-4,TRBV12-3/TRBV12-4,-,CASSLGNIQYF,TGTGCCAGCAGTTTAGGGAACATTCAGTACTTC
-,TRBJ2-1,TRBV4-2,-,CASSQVDRASGLDEQFF,TGTGCCAGCAGCCAGGTGGACCGGGCCTCAGGCCTCGATGAGCAGTTCTTC
-,TRBJ2-5,TRBV9,-,CASSPRTAQETQYF,TGTGCCAGCAGCCCCCGGACAGCCCAAGAGACCCAGTACTTC
-,TRBJ1-2,TRBV6-5,-,CASSYSLQGAYGYTF,TGTGCCAGCAGTTACTCGCTGCAGGGAGCCTATGGCTACACCTTC
-,TRBJ1-4,TRBV6-1,-,CASSEEWREKLFF,TGTGCCAGCAGTGAAGAATGGCGGGAAAAACTGTTTTTT
few,TRBJ2-1,TRBV14,TRBD2,CASSPLSSGRTALTNEQFF,TGTGCCAGCAGCCCCCTGTCTAGCGGGAGGACCGCCCTGACTAATGAGCAGTTCTTC
-,TRBJ1-3,TRBV6-6,-,CASSYSEGSSGNTIYF,TGTGCCAGCAGTTACTCCGAGGGGAGCTCTGGAAACACCATATATTTT
-,TRBJ1-2,TRBV30,-,CAWATALYGYTF,TGTGCCTGGGCGACAGCGCTCTATGGCTACACCTTC
-,TRBJ1-5,TRBV19,-,CASSSLAFGGSSNQPQHF,TGTGCCAGTAGTAGCCTGGCGTTCGGAGGCTCCAGCAATCAGCCCCAGCATTTT
once,TRBJ1-6,TRBV7-8,-,CASSFAAAPLHF,TGTGCCAGCAGCTTCGCAGCGGCACCCCTCCACTTT